Below are 19 T cell receptor beta chains sequenced from a single sample in a study of read filtering for tumor transcriptome and immune sequencing (dated by TCRdb to the early 2020s). These reads were obtained on an Illumina HiSeq 4000. Starting from around 400 ng RNA, TCR libraries were constructed with the Immunoverse kit using molecular barcoded adaptors that cover the alpha/delta and beta/gamma chains. TCRdb cleaned the public reads at Q25 with fastp, built clones with MiXCR and kept in-frame beta chains. Entries are consolidated by CDR3 protein sequence, retaining the most common genes and DNA. Across this sample there are under 150,000 distinct CDR3 sequences, with approximately 13% seen only once. Under 9% of the sample belongs to the ten largest clones. Sequencing was carried out using a population of CD138-negative cells sorted from bone marrow. The meaning of the sample's cell subset or site label: bone marrow mononuclear cells depleted of CD138+ plasma/myeloma cells by negative magnetic selection. The receptors stem from a donor aged 40 or older with multiple myeloma.

This clonotype was seen ten or more times. In this CDR3 the conserved last residue, phenylalanine or tryptophan, is missing, so a read error is likely. The chain joins TRBV29-1 to TRBJ2-7; D is possibly TRBD1 or TRBD2 (5 bases each). This CDR3 contains 17 residues. V was clipped by 0 bases and J by 2 bases, with 20 bases between them. Germline V gene lookup returns CDR1 SQVTM and CDR2 ANQGSEA. The CDR3 region has the DNA TGCAGCGTTGAAGATCGTCGGGGCCGAGATAAGCCCTACGAGCAGTACCTC. Translated, it gives CSVEDRRGRDKPYEQYL.

As for this clonotype: It may be a read error: a sequence one base away is much more abundant. This sequence joins TRBV11-2 and TRBJ2-1; possible D gene TRBD2, 6 bases. Near its end, the DNA agrees better with TRBJ2-7, so the J call may be wrong. The CDR3 is 14 amino acids. From germline, CDR1 is SGHAT and CDR2 FQNNGV. The CDR3 DNA is TGTGCCAGCAGCTTATACTGGGGGGAGTGGGAGCAGTACTTC. It specifies CASSLYWGEWEQYF.

This clonotype appeared many times. The rearrangement uses TRBV11-2 and TRBJ2-1, with D possibly TRBD1 on 6 matching bases. Germline loops: CDR1 SGHAT, CDR2 FQNNGV. This CDR3 spans 14 amino acids. Trimming shortened V by 5 bases and J by 4 bases, and 12 bases separated the two germline ends. The CDR3 reads CASSPSTGYNEQFF. DNA for the CDR3: TGTGCCAGCAGCCCATCAACAGGGTACAATGAGCAGTTCTTC.

V gene TRBV4-2 combines with J gene TRBJ2-3; 13 bases map to TRBD2. From germline, CDR1 is LGHNA and CDR2 YNFKEQ. The V segment lost 1 base and the J segment 5 bases; nucleotides outside the gene matches: 6. The CDR3 has 17 amino acids. CDR3: CASSQVGTSGTVDTQYF. CDR3 nucleotides: TGTGCCAGCAGCCAAGTTGGGACTAGCGGGACTGTAGATACGCAGTATTTT.

This clonotype was seen only once. This clone may be a read error of a much larger clone one base away. The J gene is TRBJ2-4, the V gene TRBV7-2; tentative D call: TRBD1 (6 bases). Germline loops: CDR1 SGHTA, CDR2 FQGNSA. This CDR3 is built from 18 residues. Trimming cost V 1 base and J 9 bases, with 25 bases left between them. The CDR3: CASSLDSFGTPIQSIQYF. The DNA for the CDR3 is TGTGCCAGCAGCTTAGACTCTTTCGGGACACCGATACAAAGCATTCAGTACTTC.

Many counts were recorded for this clonotype. V and J are TRBV24-1 and TRBJ2-3; 8 nucleotides align to TRBD2. Germline V gives CDR1 KGHDR, CDR2 SFDVKD. CDR3 length equals 14 residues. The V gene end was trimmed by 4 bases and the J gene end by 5 bases; junction bases not matched to a gene: 4. CDR3 bases: TGTGCCACCAGTGACGACCTAGCGGGAGATACGCAGTATTTT. This sequence encodes CATSDDLAGDTQYF.

This chain joins TRBV25-1 and TRBJ1-1; D perhaps matches TRBD1 (5 bases). From germline, CDR1 is MGHDK and CDR2 SYGVNS. The CDR3 runs 14 residues. V lost 3 bases and J 3 bases, leaving 11 bases between the germline ends. For the CDR3, the DNA is TGTGCCAGCAGTGACACGACAGAGTACACTGAAGCTTTCTTT. Protein sequence: CASSDTTEYTEAFF.

A note on this clonotype: With a far larger clone one base away, a read error is the likely cause. The chain carries TRBV6-9 and TRBJ1-1; the D is unclear. CDR1 MNHGY and CDR2 SVAAGI come from the germline V gene. CDR3 length equals 14 residues. The V end was cut by 5 bases, the J end by 4 bases, with 14 bases between. CDR3 DNA sequence: TGTGCCAGCAGTGAGTACCTCGCTACCACTGAAGCTTTCTTT. Translated: CASSEYLATTEAFF.

This clonotype was detected ten times or more. The genes are TRBV5-1 and TRBJ1-5, with TRBD1 as a possible D gene (5 bases). Looked up from germline, CDR1 is SGHRS and CDR2 is YFSETQ. There are 13 residues in the CDR3. The V gene lost 3 bases and the J gene lost 6 bases, with 10 bases spanning the gap. In nucleotides, the CDR3 is TGCGCCAGCAGCTGGGGGGGTGGTCAGCCCCAGCATTTT. Protein product: CASSWGGGQPQHF.

This clonotype was recorded at least ten times. This sequence joins TRBV12-3 or TRBV12-4 and TRBJ1-4, with 7 bases aligning to TRBD1. V lost 6 bases, J lost 13 bases, and 17 bases stayed unmatched. This CDR3 region has 15 residues. The CDR3 DNA follows: TGTGCCAGCAGCCCACGACAGGGTCAAGGAGAGGCACTGTTTTTT. Encoded protein: CASSPRQGQGEALFF.

In regard to this clonotype: A far larger clone is only one base removed, so a read error is likely. This chain uses TRBV5-5 with TRBJ2-1; weak D call: TRBD2 (6 bases). Trimming stripped 4 bases from V and 2 bases from J, with 13 bases between. Germline CDR1 reads SGHKS; CDR2 reads YYEKEE (reference sequence). The CDR3 extends over 15 amino acids. CDR3 DNA sequence: TGTGCCAGCAGCATCTGCGGGAAAACCTACAATGAGCAGTTCTTC. As protein: CASSICGKTYNEQFF.

The sample holds a few counts of this clonotype. Since a much larger clone is just one base distant, this may be a read error. The chain carries TRBV6-5 and TRBJ1-1; D remains ambiguous. CDR1 and CDR2 (germline): MNHEY, SVGAGI. The CDR3 is made up of 11 amino acids. Written as DNA, the CDR3 is TGTGCCACCGACCCGAACACTGAAGCTCTCTTT. Protein product: CATDPNTEALF.

This clonotype was seen many times. This rearrangement joins TRBV24-1 to TRBJ2-1, with TRBD2 matching 12 bases. The CDR3 has 16 amino acids. The V gene end was trimmed by 3 bases and the J gene end by 9 bases; junction bases not matched to a gene: 8. From germline, CDR1 is KGHDR and CDR2 SFDVKD. The CDR3 loop is CATSDRLAGDGSEQFF. CDR3 bases: TGTGCCACCAGTGATCGACTAGCGGGAGATGGGAGTGAGCAGTTCTTC.

This clonotype was detected many times. The V call is TRBV6-1, the J call TRBJ2-1; D perhaps matches TRBD2 (5 bases). Germline lookup yields CDR1 MNHNS and CDR2 SASEGT. This CDR3 comprises 15 residues. Trimming shortened V by 0 bases and J by 3 bases, and 9 bases separated the two germline ends. CDR3 in amino acids: CASSEAPDFYNEQFF. CDR3 bases: TGTGCCAGCAGTGAAGCGCCGGACTTCTACAATGAGCAGTTCTTC.

This clonotype was recorded at least ten times. CDR3 nucleotides: TGCAGCGTTTCCGAGGGCCTTAATGAGCAGTTCTTC. Translated, it gives CSVSEGLNEQFF. This sequence joins TRBV29-1 and TRBJ2-1, with a possible D match to TRBD2 (5 bases). Deletions cut 5 bases from V and 7 bases from J, with 12 bases between. This CDR3 spans 12 amino acids. Per the germline V gene, CDR1 is SQVTM and CDR2 is ANQGSEA.

This chain joins TRBV29-1 and TRBJ2-1; 8 bases line up with TRBD1. This CDR3 is 13 amino acids long. In germline, CDR1 is SQVTM, CDR2 ANQGSEA. With V trimmed by 1 base and J by 8 bases, 4 bases remained unmatched. The CDR3 reads CSVEARDRHEQFF. CDR3 DNA sequence: TGCAGCGTTGAAGCCCGGGACAGGCATGAGCAGTTCTTC.

This clonotype was seen only a few times. The chain couples TRBV24-1 to TRBJ2-5, with D possibly being TRBD1 (7 bases). The germline V and J ends were trimmed by 0 bases and 2 bases, with 9 bases remaining between them. The germline CDR1 and CDR2 sequences are KGHDR and SFDVKD. The CDR3 length is 15 residues. The CDR3 DNA reads TGTGCCACCAGTGATTTGCAGGGGGGACAAGAGACCCAGTACTTC. Amino acids: CATSDLQGGQETQYF.

By sample share, this clonotype is medium-sized. The chain has TRBV20-1 and TRBJ2-1, with 9 bases that match TRBD2. Germline V lookup: CDR1 DFQATT, CDR2 SNEGSKA (reference sequence). The junction had 6 bases not matched to a gene; V was cut back by 0 bases and J by 6 bases. The CDR3 extends over 15 amino acids. CDR3: CSARDPLAGTNEQFF. DNA for the CDR3: TGCAGTGCTAGAGACCCTCTAGCGGGAACCAATGAGCAGTTCTTC.

This rearrangement joins TRBV10-2 to TRBJ1-3, with a tentative D call TRBD1 (5 bases). This CDR3 comprises 17 residues. In germline, CDR1 is WSHSY, CDR2 SAAADI. Trimming took off 3 bases at V and 0 bases at J, with 15 bases between the two ends. CDR3 region: CASSEDSRFGSGNTIYF. For the CDR3, the DNA is TGCGCCAGCAGTGAAGACAGCCGTTTTGGCTCTGGAAACACCATATATTTT.